This T cell receptor beta chain appears in the sequencing data of a study of T cell repertoires in cytomegalovirus infection. Study-level information: Public TCR beta signature analysis indicated the presence of both CMV infection and matching HLA type. Notes on the study in general: The cumulative frequency of public TCR beta families distinguished individuals who carried CMV together with the relevant HLA. HLA-C-restricted CMV-specific TCR beta clonotypes were dominant in the ex vivo response.

TCRdb redid the calling of the reads with MiXCR, one entry per CDR3 protein. This table holds approximately 71,000 distinct CDR3 sequences, around 3.8% found once. Notes on this clonotype: What it binds is unknown.

Germline CDR1 and CDR2: SGHTA and FQGNSA. This CDR3 is 12 amino acids long. Trimming cost V 3 bases and J 7 bases, with 7 bases left between them. J is TRBJ2-1 and V is TRBV7-2, with D uncertain. Sequenced material: PBMCs. The receptor's source is a human donor in good health (CMV status not recorded). Some clones in this sample may be carry-over from other donors' samples. CDR3 in DNA: TGTGCCAGCAGCTTTTCGGGTAATGAGCAGTTCTTC. This codes for CASSFSGNEQFF.